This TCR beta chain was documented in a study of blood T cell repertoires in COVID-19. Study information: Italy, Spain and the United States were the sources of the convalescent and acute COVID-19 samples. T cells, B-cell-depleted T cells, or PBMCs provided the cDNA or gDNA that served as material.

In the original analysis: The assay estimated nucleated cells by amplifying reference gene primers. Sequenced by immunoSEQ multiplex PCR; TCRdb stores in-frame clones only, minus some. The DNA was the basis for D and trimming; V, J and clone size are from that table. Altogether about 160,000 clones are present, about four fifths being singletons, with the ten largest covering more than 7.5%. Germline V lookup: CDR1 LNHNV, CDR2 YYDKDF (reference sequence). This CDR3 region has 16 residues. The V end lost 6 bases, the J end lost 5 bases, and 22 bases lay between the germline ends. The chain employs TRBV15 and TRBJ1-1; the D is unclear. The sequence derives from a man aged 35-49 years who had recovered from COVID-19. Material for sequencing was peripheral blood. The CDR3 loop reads CATRATIGHGGTEAFF. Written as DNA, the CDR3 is TGTGCCACCAGGGCTACCATTGGCCACGGAGGGACTGAAGCTTTCTTT.